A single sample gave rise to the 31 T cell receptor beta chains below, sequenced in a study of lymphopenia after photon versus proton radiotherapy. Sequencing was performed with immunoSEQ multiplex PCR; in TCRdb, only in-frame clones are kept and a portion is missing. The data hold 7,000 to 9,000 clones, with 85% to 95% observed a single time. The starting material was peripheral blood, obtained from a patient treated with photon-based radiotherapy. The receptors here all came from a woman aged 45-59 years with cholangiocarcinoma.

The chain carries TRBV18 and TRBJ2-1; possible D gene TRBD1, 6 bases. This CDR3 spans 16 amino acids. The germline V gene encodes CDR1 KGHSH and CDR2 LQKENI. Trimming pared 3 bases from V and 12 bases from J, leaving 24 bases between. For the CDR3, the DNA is TGTGCCAGCTCACCGGGGTCCGGGACACTCTCCGCTGGGCAGTTCTTC. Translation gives CASSPGSGTLSAGQFF.

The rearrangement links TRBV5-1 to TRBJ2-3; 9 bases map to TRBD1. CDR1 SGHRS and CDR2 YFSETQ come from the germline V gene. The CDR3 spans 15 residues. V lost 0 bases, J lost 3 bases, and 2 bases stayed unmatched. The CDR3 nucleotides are TGCGCCAGCAGCTTGGGGGACAGGGAAACAGATACGCAGTATTTT. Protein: CASSLGDRETDTQYF.

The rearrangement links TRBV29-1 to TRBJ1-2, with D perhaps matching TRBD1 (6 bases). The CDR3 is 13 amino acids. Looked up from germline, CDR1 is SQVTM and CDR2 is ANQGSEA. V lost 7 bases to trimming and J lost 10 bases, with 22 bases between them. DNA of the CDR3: TGCAGCGCCTCAATATTGGGGGGGACAAACTACACCTTC. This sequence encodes CSASILGGTNYTF.

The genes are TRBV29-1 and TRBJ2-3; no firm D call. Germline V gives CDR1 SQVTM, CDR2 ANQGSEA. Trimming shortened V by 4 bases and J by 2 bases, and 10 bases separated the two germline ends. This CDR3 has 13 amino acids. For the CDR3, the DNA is TGCAGCGTTGGGCAGATTATCACAGATACGCAGTATTTT. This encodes CSVGQIITDTQYF.

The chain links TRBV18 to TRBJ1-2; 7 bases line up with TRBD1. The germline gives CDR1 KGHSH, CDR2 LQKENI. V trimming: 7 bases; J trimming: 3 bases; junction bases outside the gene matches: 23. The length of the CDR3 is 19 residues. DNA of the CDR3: TGTGCCAGCTTCACGACAGGGAAGTTGACATTTACTTTTGACTATGGCTACACCTTC. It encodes CASFTTGKLTFTFDYGYTF. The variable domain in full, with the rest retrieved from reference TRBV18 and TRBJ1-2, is NAGVMQNPRHLVRRRGQEARLRCSPMKGHSHVYWYRQLPEEGLKFMVYLQKENIIDESGMPKERFSAEFPKEGPSILRIQQVVRGDSAAYFCASFTTGKLTFTFDYGYTFGSGTRLTVV.

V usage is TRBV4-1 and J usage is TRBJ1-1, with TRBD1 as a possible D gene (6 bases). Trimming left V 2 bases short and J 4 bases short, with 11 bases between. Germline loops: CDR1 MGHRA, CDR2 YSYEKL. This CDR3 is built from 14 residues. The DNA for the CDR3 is TGCGCCAGCAGCCAAACTACAGGGTTCACTGAAGCTTTCTTT. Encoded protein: CASSQTTGFTEAFF.

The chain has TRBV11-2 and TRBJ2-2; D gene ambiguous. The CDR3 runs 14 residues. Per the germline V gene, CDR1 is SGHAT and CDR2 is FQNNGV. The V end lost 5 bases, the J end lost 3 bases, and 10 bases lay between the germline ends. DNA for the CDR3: TGTGCCAGCAGCCAGGCCCTATACACCGGGGAGCTGTTTTTT. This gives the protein CASSQALYTGELFF.

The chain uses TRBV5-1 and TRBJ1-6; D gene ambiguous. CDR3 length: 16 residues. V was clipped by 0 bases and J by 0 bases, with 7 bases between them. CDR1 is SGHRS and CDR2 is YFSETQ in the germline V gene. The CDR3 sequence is CASSLAGSSYNSPLHF. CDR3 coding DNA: TGCGCCAGCAGCTTGGCCGGGAGCTCCTATAATTCACCCCTCCACTTT.

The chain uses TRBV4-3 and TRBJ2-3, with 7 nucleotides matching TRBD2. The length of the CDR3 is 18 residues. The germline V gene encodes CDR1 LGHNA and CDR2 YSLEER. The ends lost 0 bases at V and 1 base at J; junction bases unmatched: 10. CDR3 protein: CASSQDTGRGGGTDTQYF. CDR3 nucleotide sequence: TGCGCCAGCAGCCAAGATACGGGGCGGGGAGGGGGCACAGATACGCAGTATTTT.

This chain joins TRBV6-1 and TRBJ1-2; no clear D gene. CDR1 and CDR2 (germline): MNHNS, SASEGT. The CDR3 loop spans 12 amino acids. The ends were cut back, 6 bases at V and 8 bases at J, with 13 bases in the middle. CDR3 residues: CASRTGIRGYTF. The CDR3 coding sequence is TGTGCCAGCAGAACCGGTATTCGCGGCTACACCTTC.

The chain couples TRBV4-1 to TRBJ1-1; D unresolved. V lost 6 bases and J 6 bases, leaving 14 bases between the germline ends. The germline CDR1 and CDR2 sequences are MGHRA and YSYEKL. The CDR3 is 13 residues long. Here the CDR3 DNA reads TGCGCCAGCAGTCTCTTGGGGATGTCTGAAGCTTTCTTT. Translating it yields CASSLLGMSEAFF.

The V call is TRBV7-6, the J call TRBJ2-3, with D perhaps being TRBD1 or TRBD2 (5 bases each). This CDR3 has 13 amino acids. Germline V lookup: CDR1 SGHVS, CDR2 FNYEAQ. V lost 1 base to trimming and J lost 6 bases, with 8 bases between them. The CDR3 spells CASSLGDRDTQYF. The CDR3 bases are TGTGCCAGCAGCTTAGGGGACCGGGATACGCAGTATTTT.

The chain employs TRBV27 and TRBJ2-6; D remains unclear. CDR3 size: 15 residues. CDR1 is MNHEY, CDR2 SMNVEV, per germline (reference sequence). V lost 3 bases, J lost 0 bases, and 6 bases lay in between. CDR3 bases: TGTGCCAGCAGTTTGTATAGCTCTGGGGCCAACGTCCTGACTTTC. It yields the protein CASSLYSSGANVLTF. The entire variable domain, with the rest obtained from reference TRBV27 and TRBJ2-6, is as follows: EAQVTQNPRYLITVTGKKLTVTCSQNMNHEYMSWYRQDPGLGLRQIYYSMNVEVTDKGDVPEGYKVSRKEKRNFPLILESPSPNQTSLYFCASSLYSSGANVLTFGAGSRLTVL.

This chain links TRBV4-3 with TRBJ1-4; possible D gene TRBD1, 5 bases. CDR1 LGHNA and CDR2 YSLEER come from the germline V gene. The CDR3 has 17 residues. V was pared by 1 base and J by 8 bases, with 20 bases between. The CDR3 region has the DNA TGCGCCAGCAGCCAAGGTTCTCCGAGGGGTTGGGGGGAAAAACTGTTTTTT. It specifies CASSQGSPRGWGEKLFF.

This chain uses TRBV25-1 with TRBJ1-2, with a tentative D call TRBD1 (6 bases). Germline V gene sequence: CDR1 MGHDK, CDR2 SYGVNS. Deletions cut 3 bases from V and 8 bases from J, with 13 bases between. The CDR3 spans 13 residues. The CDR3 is CASSDAGVGGYTF. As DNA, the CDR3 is TGTGCCAGCAGTGACGCAGGGGTCGGCGGCTACACCTTC.

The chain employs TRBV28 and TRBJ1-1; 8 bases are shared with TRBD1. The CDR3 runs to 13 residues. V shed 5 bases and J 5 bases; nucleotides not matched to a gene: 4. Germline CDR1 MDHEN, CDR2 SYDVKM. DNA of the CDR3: TGTGCCAGCAGTGCGACAGGGGAGACTGAAGCTTTCTTT. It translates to CASSATGETEAFF.

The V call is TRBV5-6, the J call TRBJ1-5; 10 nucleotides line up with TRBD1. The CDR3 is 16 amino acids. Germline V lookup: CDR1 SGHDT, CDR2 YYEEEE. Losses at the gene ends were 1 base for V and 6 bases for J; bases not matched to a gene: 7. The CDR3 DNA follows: TGTGCCAGCAGCTTGCGGGACAGGGGATGGGGTCAGCCCCAGCATTTT. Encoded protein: CASSLRDRGWGQPQHF.

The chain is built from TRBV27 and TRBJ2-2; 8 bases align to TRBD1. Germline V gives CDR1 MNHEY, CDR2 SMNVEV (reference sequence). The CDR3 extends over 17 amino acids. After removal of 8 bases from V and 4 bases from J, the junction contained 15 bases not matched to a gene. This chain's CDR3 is CASGKQQGTGSTGELFF. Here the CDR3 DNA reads TGTGCCAGCGGCAAACAGCAGGGGACAGGATCCACCGGGGAGCTGTTTTTT.

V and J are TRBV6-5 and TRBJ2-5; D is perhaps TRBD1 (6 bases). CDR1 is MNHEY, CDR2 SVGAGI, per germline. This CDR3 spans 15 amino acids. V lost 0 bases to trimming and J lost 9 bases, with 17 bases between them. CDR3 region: CASSYSTRGGKAQYF. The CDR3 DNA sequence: TGTGCCAGCAGTTACTCGACACGAGGGGGTAAGGCCCAGTACTTC.

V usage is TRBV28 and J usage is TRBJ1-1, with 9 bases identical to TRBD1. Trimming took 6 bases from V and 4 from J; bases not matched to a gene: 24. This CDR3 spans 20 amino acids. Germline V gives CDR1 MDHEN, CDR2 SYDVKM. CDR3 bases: TGTGCCAGCAGCAAGACCACAGGTCGCCCGGGACAGGGAGGCCGCACTGAAGCTTTCTTT. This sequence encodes CASSKTTGRPGQGGRTEAFF.

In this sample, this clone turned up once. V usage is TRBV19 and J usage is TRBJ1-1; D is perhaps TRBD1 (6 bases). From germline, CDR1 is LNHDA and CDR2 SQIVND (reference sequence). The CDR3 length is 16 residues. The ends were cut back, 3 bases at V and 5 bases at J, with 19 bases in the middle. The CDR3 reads CASSMVGGSWGTEAFF. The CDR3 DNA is TGTGCCAGTAGTATGGTCGGGGGCTCATGGGGAACTGAAGCTTTCTTT.

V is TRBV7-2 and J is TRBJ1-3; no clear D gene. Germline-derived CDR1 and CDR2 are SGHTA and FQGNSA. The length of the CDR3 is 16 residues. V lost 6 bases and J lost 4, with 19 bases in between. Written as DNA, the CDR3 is TGTGCCAGCAGGGCCCGTTCTGTGTCTTTCGGAAACACCATATATTTT. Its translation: CASRARSVSFGNTIYF.

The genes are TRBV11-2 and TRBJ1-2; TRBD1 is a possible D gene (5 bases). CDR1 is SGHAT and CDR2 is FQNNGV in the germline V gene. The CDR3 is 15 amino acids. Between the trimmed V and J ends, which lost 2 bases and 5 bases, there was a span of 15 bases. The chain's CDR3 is CASSLRAGWRYGYTF. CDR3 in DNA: TGTGCCAGCAGCTTACGAGCAGGGTGGAGGTATGGCTACACCTTC. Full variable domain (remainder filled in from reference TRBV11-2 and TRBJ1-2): EAGVAQSPRYKIIEKRQSVAFWCNPISGHATLYWYQQILGQGPKLLIQFQNNGVVDDSQLPKDRFSAERLKGVDSTLKIQPAKLEDSAVYLCASSLRAGWRYGYTFGSGTRLTVV.

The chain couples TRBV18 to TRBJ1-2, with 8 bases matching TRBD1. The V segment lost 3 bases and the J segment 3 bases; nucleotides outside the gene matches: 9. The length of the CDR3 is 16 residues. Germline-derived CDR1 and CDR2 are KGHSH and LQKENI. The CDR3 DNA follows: TGTGCCAGCTCACCCCTTACAGGGGGGCAGGACTATGGCTACACCTTC. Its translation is CASSPLTGGQDYGYTF.

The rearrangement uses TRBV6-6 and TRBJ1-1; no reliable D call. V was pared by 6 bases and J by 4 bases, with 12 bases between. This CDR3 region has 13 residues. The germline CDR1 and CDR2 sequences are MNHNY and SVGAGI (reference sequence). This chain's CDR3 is CASRSGGRTEAFF. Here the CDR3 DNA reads TGTGCCAGCAGATCAGGCGGTCGCACTGAAGCTTTCTTT.

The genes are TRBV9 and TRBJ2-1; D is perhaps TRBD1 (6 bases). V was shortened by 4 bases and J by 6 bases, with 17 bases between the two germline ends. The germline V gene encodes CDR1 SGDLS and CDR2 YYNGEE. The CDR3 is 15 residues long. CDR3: CASSTRGQPINEQFF. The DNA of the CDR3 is TGTGCCAGCAGCACCAGGGGACAACCCATCAATGAGCAGTTCTTC.

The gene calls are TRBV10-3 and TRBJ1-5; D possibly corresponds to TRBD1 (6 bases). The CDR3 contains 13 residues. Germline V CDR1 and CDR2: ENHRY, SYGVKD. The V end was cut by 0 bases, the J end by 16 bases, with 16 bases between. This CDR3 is CAISESPGDAQHF. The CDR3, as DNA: TGTGCCATCAGTGAGTCCCCAGGGGATGCTCAACATTTT.

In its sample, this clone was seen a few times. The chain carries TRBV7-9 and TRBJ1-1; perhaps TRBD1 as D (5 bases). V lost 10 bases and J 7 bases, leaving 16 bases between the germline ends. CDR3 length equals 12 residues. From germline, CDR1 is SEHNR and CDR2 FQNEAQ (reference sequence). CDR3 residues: CATLPTGREAFF. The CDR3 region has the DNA TGTGCCACCCTACCCACAGGTCGTGAAGCTTTCTTT.

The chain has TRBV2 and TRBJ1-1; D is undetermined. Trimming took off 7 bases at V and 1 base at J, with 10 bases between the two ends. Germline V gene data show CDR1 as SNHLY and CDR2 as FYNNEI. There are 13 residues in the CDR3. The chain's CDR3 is CASKAMGNTEAFF. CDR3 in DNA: TGTGCCAGCAAGGCGATGGGGAACACTGAAGCTTTCTTT.

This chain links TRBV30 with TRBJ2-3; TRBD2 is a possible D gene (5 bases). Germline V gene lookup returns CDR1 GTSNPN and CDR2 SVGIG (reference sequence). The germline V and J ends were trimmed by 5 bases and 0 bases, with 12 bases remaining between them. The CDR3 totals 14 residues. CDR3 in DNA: TGTGCCTGGGACGAAGGACTTAGCACAGATACGCAGTATTTT. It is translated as CAWDEGLSTDTQYF.

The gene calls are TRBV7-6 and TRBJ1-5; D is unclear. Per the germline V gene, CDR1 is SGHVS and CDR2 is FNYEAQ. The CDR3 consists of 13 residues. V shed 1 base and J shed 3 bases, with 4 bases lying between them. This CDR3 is CASSLGLNQPQHF. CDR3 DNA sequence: TGTGCCAGCAGCTTAGGACTCAATCAGCCCCAGCATTTT. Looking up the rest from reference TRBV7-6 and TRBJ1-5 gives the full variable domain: GAGVSQSPRYKVTKRGQDVALRCDPISGHVSLYWYRQALGQGPEFLTYFNYEAQQDKSGLPNDRFSAERPEGSISTLTIQRTEQRDSAMYRCASSLGLNQPQHFGDGTRLSIL.